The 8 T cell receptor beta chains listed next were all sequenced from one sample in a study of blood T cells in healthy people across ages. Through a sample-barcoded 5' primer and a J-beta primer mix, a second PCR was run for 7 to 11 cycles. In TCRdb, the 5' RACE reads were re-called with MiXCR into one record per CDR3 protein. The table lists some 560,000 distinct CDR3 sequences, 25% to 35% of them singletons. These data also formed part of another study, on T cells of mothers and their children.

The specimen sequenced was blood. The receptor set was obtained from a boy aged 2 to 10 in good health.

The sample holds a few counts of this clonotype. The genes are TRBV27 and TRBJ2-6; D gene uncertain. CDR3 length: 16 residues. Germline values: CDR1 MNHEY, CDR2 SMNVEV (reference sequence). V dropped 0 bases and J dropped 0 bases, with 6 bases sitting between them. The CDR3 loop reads CASSLSWSSGANVLTF. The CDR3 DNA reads TGTGCCAGCAGTTTATCATGGAGCTCTGGGGCCAACGTCCTGACTTTC.

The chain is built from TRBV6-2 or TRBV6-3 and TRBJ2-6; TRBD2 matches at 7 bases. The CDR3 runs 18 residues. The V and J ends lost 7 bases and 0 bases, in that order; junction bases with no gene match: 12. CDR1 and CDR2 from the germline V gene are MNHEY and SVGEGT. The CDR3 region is CASILSGREHSGANVLTF. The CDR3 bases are TGTGCCAGCATCCTATCGGGGAGGGAGCACTCTGGGGCCAACGTCCTGACTTTC.

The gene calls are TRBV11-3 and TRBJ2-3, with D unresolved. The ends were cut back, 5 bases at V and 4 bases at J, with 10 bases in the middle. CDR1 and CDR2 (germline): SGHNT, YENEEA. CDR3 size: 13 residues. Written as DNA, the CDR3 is TGTGCCAGCAGCCCCCACCGTGCAGATACGCAGTATTTT. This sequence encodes CASSPHRADTQYF.

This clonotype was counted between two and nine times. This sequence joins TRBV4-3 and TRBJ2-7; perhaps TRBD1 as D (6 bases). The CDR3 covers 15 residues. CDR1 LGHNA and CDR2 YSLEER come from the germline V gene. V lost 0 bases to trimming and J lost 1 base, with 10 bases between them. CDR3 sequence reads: CASSQEQGMSYEQYF. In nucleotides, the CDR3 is TGCGCCAGCAGCCAAGAACAGGGTATGTCCTACGAGCAGTACTTC.

The CDR3 DNA follows: TGTGCCAGCAGACTTTGGACAGGGGGCTACGAGCAGTACTTC. It yields the protein CASRLWTGGYEQYF. The genes are TRBV6-5 and TRBJ2-7, with 10 bases that match TRBD1. The germline V gene has CDR1 MNHEY and CDR2 SVGAGI. The CDR3 is made up of 14 amino acids. J was trimmed by 3 bases and V by 6 bases; bases with no gene match: 5.

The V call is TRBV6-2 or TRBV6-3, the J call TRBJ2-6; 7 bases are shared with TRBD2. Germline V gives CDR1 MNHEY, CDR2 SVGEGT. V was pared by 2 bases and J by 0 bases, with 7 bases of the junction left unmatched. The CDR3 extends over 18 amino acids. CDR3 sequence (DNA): TGTGCCAGCAGTTACGTGGGCGGGAGAAGCTCTGGGGCCAACGTCCTGACTTTC. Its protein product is CASSYVGGRSSGANVLTF.

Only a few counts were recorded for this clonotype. CDR3 sequence (DNA): TGTGCCATCAGTGACAACGTCTACGAGCAGTACTTC. Translating gives CAISDNVYEQYF. This chain links TRBV10-3 with TRBJ2-7; D is unclear. Germline V CDR1 and CDR2: ENHRY, SYGVKD. The CDR3 has 12 residues. V lost 3 bases and J lost 3, with 6 bases in between.

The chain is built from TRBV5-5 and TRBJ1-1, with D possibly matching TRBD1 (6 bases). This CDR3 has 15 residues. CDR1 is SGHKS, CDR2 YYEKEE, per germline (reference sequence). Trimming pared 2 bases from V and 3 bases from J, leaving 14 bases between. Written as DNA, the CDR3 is TGTGCCAGCAGCTTCGCCGGAGGGGGTGACACTGAAGCTTTCTTT. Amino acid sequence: CASSFAGGGDTEAFF.